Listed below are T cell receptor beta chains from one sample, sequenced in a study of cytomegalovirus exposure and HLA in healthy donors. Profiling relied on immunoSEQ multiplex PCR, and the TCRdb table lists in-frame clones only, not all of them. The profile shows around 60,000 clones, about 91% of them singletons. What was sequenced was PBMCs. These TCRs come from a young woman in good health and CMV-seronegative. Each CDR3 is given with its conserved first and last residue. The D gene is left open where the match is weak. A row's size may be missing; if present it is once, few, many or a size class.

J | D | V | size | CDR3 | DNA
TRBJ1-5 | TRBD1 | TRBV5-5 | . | CASSTGTARQPQHF | TGTGCCAGCAGCACAGGGACAGCGAGGCAGCCCCAGCATTTT
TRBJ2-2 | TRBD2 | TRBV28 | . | CASSWGGRRLAGGKNTGELFF | TGTGCCAGCAGTTGGGGGGGACGAAGGCTAGCGGGAGGGAAGAACACCGGGGAGCTGTTTTTT
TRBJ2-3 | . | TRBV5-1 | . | CASSLGGGRTDTQYF | TGCGCCAGCAGCTTGGGAGGGGGTCGCACAGATACGCAGTATTTT
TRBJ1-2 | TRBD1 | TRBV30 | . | CAWSVPGQGPFSF | TGTGCCTGGAGTGTACCCGGACAGGGTCCCTTCTCCTTC
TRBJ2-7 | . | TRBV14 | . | CASSQLRVYEQYF | TGTGCCAGCAGCCAACTACGGGTCTACGAGCAGTACTTC
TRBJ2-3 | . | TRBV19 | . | CASSARTDTQYF | TGTGCCAGTAGCGCCCGGACAGATACGCAGTATTTT
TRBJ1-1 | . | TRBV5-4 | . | CASTPGVGDSEAFF | TGTGCCAGCACCCCCGGGGTGGGTGACTCTGAAGCTTTCTTT
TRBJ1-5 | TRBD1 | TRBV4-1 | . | CASSQGGQKDQPQHF | TGCGCCAGCAGCCAAGGGGGACAGAAGGATCAGCCCCAGCATTTT
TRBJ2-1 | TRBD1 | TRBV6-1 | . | CASSELPGQGVNEQFF | TGTGCCAGCAGTGAATTACCGGGACAGGGTGTTAATGAGCAGTTCTTC
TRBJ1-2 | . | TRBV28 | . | CASSPSGYGYTF | TGTGCCAGCAGTCCGTCAGGGTATGGCTACACCTTC
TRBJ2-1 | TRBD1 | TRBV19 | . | CASSIERQGIDEQFF | TGTGCCAGTAGTATAGAGAGACAGGGGATCGATGAGCAGTTCTTC
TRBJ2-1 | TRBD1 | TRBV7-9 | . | CASSSIDRGVFYNEQFF | TGTGCCAGCAGCTCTATTGACAGGGGAGTATTCTACAATGAGCAGTTCTTC
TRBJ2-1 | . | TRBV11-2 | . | CASSLEARNEQFF | TGTGCCAGCAGCTTAGAGGCCCGCAATGAGCAGTTCTTC
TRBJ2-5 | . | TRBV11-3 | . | CASSLDVGGGRYQETQYF | TGTGCCAGCAGCTTAGACGTAGGTGGAGGCAGGTACCAAGAGACCCAGTACTTC
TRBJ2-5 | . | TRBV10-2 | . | CASATVRRGYQETQYF | TGCGCCAGCGCGACAGTAAGAAGGGGGTACCAAGAGACCCAGTACTTC
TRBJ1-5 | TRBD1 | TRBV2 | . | CASSGDRGRNQPQHF | TGTGCCAGCAGCGGCGACAGGGGTCGTAATCAGCCCCAGCATTTT
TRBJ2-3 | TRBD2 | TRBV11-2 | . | CASSPSRGTATQYF | TGTGCCAGCAGCCCGTCGCGGGGGACCGCTACGCAGTATTTT
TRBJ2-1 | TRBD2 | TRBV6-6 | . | CASAERLAGDNEQFF | TGTGCCAGCGCCGAAAGACTAGCGGGGGACAATGAGCAGTTCTTC
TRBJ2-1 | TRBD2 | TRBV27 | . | CASSLLGGSNEQFF | TGTGCCAGCAGTTTACTCGGCGGGAGCAATGAGCAGTTCTTC
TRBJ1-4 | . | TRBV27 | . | CASRNANRLFF | TGTGCCAGCAGAAATGCCAACAGACTGTTTTTT
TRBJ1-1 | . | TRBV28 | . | CASSFAGVNTEAFF | TGTGCCAGCAGTTTCGCAGGGGTAAACACTGAAGCTTTCTTT
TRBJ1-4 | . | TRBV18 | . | CASSPQEEGPTNEKLFF | TGTGCCAGCTCACCACAAGAGGAGGGACCAACTAATGAAAAACTGTTTTTT
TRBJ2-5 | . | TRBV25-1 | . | CASSARVKETQYF | TGTGCCAGCAGTGCAAGAGTTAAAGAGACCCAGTACTTC
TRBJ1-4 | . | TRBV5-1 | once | CASSRGQGNEKLFF | TGCGCCAGCTCCCGTGGGCAGGGAAATGAAAAACTGTTTTTT
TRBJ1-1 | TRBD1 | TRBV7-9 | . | CASNLTQPGQGLSGAFF | TGTGCCAGCAACCTCACCCAGCCGGGACAGGGGTTAAGTGGGGCTTTCTTT
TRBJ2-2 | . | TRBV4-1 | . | CASSQVQGSGELFF | TGCGCCAGCAGCCAAGTACAGGGTTCCGGGGAGCTGTTTTTT
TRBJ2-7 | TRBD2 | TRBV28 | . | CASSESGRGTYEQYF | TGTGCCAGCAGCGAGAGCGGGAGAGGGACCTACGAGCAGTACTTC
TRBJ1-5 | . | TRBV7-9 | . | CASSLATENQPQHF | TGTGCCAGCAGCTTAGCAACTGAGAATCAGCCCCAGCATTTT
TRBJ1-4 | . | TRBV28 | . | CASSSGFNEKLFF | TGTGCCAGCAGTTCAGGGTTTAATGAAAAACTGTTTTTT
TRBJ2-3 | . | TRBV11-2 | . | CASSQITDTQYF | TGTGCCAGCAGCCAGATCACAGATACGCAGTATTTT
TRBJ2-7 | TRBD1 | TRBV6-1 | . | CASSEDGTGAYEQYF | TGTGCCAGCAGTGAAGATGGGACAGGGGCCTACGAGCAGTACTTC
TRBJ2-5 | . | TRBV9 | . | CASSVAGETQYF | TGTGCCAGCAGCGTAGCCGGAGAGACCCAGTACTTC
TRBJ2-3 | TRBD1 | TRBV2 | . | CANGDRGPDTQYF | TGTGCCAACGGGGACAGGGGACCTGATACGCAGTATTTT
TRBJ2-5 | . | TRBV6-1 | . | CASSDRAGSQETQYF | TGTGCCAGCAGTGATCGGGCGGGAAGCCAAGAGACCCAGTACTTC
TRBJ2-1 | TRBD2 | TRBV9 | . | CASSVTSARRSEQFF | TGTGCCAGCAGCGTTACTAGCGCAAGAAGGAGTGAGCAGTTCTTC
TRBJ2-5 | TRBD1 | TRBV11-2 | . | CASSLQGAFEETQYF | TGTGCCAGCAGCTTACAGGGGGCTTTCGAAGAGACCCAGTACTTC
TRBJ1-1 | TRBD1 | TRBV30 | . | CAWSRRITGGASPEAFF | TGTGCCTGGAGCCGACGCATTACAGGGGGCGCAAGTCCTGAAGCTTTCTTT
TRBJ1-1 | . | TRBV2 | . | CASSSDRHNTEAFF | TGTGCCAGCAGTAGTGACAGACACAACACTGAAGCTTTCTTT
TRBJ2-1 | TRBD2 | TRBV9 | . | CASSTNPSGSAYNEQFF | TGTGCCAGCAGCACTAACCCTAGCGGGAGTGCCTACAATGAGCAGTTCTTC
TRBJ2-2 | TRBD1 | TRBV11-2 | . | CASSLIRGTGELFF | TGTGCCAGCAGCTTGATCAGGGGGACCGGGGAGCTGTTTTTT
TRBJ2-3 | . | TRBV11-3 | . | CASSHKYTDTQYF | TGTGCCAGCAGCCACAAGTACACAGATACGCAGTATTTT
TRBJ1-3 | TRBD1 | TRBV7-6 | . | CASSRRGQGLSGNTIYF | TGTGCCAGCAGTCGCCGGGGACAGGGGCTGTCTGGAAACACCATATATTTT
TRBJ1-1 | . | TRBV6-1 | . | CASSRTRNTEAFF | TGTGCCAGCAGTAGGACTAGGAACACTGAAGCTTTCTTT
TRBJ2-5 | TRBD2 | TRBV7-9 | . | CASRRLAGETQYF | TGTGCCAGCAGACGACTAGCGGGAGAGACCCAGTACTTC
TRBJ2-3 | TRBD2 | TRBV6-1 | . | CASSDIAGGADTQYF | TGTGCCAGCAGCGATATAGCGGGGGGGGCAGATACGCAGTATTTT
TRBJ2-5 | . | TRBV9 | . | CASSRRGTSQQWETQYF | TGTGCCAGCAGCCGTCGCGGGACCTCACAGCAGTGGGAGACCCAGTACTTC
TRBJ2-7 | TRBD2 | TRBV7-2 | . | CASSLAGGESYEQYF | TGTGCCAGCAGCTTAGCCGGGGGGGAGTCCTACGAGCAGTACTTC
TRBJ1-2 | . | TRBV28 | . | CASTPLATVNYGYTF | TGTGCCAGCACCCCACTCGCGACAGTAAACTATGGCTACACCTTC
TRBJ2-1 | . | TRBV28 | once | CASSPFSHARGNEQFF | TGTGCCAGCAGTCCTTTCTCGCATGCGCGAGGCAATGAGCAGTTCTTC
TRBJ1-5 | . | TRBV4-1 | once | CASSQVPGQPQHF | TGCGCCAGCAGCCAAGTCCCGGGACAGCCCCAGCATTTT
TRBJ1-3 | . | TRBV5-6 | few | CASSLFQARSGNTIYF | TGTGCCAGCAGCTTGTTTCAGGCCCGCTCTGGAAACACCATATATTTT